What follows describes a single TCR beta chain. Its target is not known. Time point defined: after dendritic cell vaccination, including at tumor progression/relapse. No glioblastoma patient carried an isocitrate dehydrogenase mutation. Germline V gene lookup returns CDR1 SGHNT and CDR2 YENEEA. The CDR3 is 14 residues long. V shed 5 bases, J shed 4 bases, and the junction held 4 bases outside the gene matches. This entry comes from a study of glioma-infiltrating T cells after dendritic cell vaccination. Overall study: At biweekly intervals, patients got three intradermal dendritic cell vaccine injections.

Study results and limitations: Few patients contributed both blood and tumor specimens. Higher TCR clonality did not directly relate to longer survival.

Assay used: immunoSEQ multiplex PCR; TCRdb lists only in-frame clones, some missing. The sample carries 45,000 to 60,000 clones, roughly four fifths recorded once. The receptor was isolated from a human donor with glioblastoma. The chain recombines TRBV11-3 with TRBJ1-1; 10 nucleotides agree with TRBD1. The specimen was blood, collected after dendritic cell vaccination. The CDR3 region has the DNA TGTGCCAGCAGCCTCTGGACAGGGGGCACTGAAGCTTTCTTT. Its translation: CASSLWTGGTEAFF.